The clone carrying this T cell receptor beta chain was seen repeatedly, ten times or more. Its antigen is as yet unknown. Using RNA template, CDR3s of TCR alpha and beta were amplified with iRepertoire arm-PCR. One-step reverse transcription and amplification started from approximately 100-400 ng of tissue mRNA or PBMC total RNA. From the multiplex PCR reads, TCRdb called clonotypes with MiXCR, one entry per CDR3 protein. The data show around 120,000 distinct CDR3 sequences, around 25% seen once. The sample comes from a study of glioma-infiltrating T cells. Study-wide results and limits: Above-expected tissue-blood divergence occurred in all gliomas, most in low-grade ones.

Trimming took off 3 bases at V and 10 bases at J, with 7 bases between the two ends. In germline, CDR1 is DFQATT, CDR2 SNEGSKA (reference sequence). The CDR3 extends over 10 amino acids. V usage is TRBV20-1 and J usage is TRBJ2-1; D is ambiguous. Sequenced material: glioma tissue, nonneoplastic brain tissue, or PBMCs (not recorded which). The receptor was derived from a human donor with low-grade glioma or glioblastoma, undergoing nonglioma brain surgery, or in good health (not recorded which). The CDR3 bases are TGCAGTGCTAGTGGACGAGAGCAGTTCTTC. Protein product: CSASGREQFF.